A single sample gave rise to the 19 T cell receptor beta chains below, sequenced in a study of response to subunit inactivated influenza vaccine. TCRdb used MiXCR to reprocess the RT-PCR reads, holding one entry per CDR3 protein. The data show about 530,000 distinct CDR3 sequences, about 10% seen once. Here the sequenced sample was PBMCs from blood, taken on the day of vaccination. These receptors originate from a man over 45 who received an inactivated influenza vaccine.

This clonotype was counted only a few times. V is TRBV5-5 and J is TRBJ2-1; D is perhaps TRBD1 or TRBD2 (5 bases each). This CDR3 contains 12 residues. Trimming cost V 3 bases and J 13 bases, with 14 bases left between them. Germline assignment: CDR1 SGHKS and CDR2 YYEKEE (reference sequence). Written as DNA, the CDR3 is TGTGCCAGCAGCTCTCCCGGGACCCTTCAGTTCTTC. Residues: CASSSPGTLQFF.

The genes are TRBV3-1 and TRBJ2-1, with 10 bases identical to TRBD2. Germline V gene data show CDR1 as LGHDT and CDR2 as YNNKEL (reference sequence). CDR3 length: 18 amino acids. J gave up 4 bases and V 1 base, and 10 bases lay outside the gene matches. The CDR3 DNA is TGTGCCAGCAGCCAAGTCCTATCCGGAGCGGGAGGGTACAATGAGCAGTTCTTC. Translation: CASSQVLSGAGGYNEQFF.

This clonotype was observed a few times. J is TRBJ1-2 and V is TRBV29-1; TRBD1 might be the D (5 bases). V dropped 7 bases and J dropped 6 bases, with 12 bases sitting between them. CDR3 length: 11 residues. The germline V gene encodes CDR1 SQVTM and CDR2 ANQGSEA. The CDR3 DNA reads TGCAGCGGAGCGGGGGGGGATGGCTACACCTTC. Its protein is CSGAGGDGYTF.

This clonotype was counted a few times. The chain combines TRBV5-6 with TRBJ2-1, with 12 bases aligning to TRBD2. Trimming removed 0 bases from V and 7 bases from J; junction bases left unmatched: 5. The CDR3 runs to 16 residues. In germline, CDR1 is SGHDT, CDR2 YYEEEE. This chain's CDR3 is CASSLVTSGGRNEQFF. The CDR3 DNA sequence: TGTGCCAGCAGCTTGGTAACTAGCGGGGGGAGGAATGAGCAGTTCTTC.

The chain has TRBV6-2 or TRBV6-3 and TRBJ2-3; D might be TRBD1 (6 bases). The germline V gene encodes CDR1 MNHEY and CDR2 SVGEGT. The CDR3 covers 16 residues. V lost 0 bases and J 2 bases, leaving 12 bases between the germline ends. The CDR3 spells CASSYSKGEFTDTQYF. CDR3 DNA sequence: TGTGCCAGCAGTTACTCGAAGGGGGAATTCACAGATACGCAGTATTTT.

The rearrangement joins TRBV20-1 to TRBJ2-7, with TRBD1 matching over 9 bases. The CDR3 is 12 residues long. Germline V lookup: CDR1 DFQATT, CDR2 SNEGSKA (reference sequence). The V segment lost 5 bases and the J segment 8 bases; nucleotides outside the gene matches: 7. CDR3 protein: CSAPRTGEKQYF. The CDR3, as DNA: TGCAGTGCTCCCAGGACAGGGGAGAAGCAGTACTTC.

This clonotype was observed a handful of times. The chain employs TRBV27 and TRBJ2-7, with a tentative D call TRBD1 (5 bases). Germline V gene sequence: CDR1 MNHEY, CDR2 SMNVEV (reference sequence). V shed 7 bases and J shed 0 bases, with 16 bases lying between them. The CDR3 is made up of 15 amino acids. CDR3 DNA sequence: TGTGCCAGCAAACTCACAGGACGCTTCTCCTACGAGCAGTACTTC. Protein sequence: CASKLTGRFSYEQYF.

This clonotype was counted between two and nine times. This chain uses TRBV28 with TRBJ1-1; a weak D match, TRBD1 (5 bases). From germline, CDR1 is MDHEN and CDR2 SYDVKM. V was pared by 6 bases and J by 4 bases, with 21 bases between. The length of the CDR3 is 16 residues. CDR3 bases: TGTGCCAGCAGACGAACCCACTTAGGGGCAGGCACTGAAGCTTTCTTT. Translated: CASRRTHLGAGTEAFF.

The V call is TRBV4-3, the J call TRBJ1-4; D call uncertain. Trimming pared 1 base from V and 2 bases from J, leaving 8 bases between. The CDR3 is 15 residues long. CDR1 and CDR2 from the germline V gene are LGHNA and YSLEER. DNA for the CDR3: TGCGCCAGCAGCCAAGCGGGAAGTACTAATGAAAAACTGTTTTTT. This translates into CASSQAGSTNEKLFF.

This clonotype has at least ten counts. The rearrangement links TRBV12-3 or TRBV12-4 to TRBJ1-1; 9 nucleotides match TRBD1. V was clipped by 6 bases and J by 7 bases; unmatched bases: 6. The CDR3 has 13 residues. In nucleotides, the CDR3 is TGTGCCAGCAGGGACAGGGGAAAGGGTGAAGCTTTCTTT. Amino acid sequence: CASRDRGKGEAFF.

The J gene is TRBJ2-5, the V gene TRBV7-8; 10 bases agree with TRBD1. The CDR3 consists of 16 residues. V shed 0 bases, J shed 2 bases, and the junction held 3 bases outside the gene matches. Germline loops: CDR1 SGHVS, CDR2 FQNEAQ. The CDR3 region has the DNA TGTGCCAGCAGCTTAGCAGGGACAGGGGATCAAGAGACCCAGTACTTC. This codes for CASSLAGTGDQETQYF.

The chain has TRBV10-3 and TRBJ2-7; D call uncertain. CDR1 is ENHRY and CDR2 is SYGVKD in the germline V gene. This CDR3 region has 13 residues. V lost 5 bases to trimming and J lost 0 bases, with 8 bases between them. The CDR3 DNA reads TGTGCCATCAGTAGCCTCAACTCCTACGAGCAGTACTTC. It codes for CAISSLNSYEQYF.

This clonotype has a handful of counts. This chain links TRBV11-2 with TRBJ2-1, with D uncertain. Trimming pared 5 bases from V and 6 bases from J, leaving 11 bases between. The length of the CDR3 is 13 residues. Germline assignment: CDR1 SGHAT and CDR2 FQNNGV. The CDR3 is CASSLQSPNEQFF. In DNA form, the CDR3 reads TGTGCCAGCAGCCTCCAGAGCCCCAATGAGCAGTTCTTC.

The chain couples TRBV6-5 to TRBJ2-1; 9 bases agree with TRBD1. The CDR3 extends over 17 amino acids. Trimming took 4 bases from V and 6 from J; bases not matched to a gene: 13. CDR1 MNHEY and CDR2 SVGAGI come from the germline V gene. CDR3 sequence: CASSWRPGTGIGNEQFF. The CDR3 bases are TGTGCCAGCAGTTGGCGCCCCGGGACAGGGATCGGCAATGAGCAGTTCTTC.

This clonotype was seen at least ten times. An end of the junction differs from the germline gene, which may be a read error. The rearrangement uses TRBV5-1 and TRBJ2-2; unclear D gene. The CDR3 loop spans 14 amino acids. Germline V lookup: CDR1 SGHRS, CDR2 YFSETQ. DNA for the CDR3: TGTGCCAGCAGCTTAGGATGGAACACCGGGGAGCTGTTTTTT. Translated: CASSLGWNTGELFF. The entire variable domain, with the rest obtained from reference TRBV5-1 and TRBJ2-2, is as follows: KAGVTQTPRYLIKTRGQQVTLSCSPISGHRSVSWYQQTPGQGLQFLFEYFSETQRNKGNFPGRFSGRQFSNSRSEMNVSTLELGDSALYLCASSLGWNTGELFFGEGSRLTVL.

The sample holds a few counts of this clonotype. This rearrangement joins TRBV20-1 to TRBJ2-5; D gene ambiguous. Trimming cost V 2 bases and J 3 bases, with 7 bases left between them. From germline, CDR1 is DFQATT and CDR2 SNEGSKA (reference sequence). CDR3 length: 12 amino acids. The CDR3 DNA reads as TGCAGTGCTAGAAATGGGGAAGAGACCCAGTACTTC. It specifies CSARNGEETQYF.

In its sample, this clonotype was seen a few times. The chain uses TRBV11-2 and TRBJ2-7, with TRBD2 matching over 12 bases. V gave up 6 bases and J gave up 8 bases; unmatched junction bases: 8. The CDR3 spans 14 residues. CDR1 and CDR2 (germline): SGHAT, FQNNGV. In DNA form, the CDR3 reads TGTGCCAGCAGATCCCTAGCGGGAGGGCCTCAGCAGTACTTC. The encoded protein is CASRSLAGGPQQYF.

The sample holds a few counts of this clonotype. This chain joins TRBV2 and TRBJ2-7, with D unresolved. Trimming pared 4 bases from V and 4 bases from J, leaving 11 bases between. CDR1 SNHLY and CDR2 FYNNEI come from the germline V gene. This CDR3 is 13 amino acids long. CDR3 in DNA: TGTGCCAGCAGTGTCAACATTCTATACGAGCAGTACTTC. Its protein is CASSVNILYEQYF. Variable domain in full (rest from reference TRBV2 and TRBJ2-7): EPEVTQTPSHQVTQMGQEVILRCVPISNHLYFYWYRQILGQKVEFLVSFYNNEISEKSEIFDDQFSVERPDGSNFTLKIRSTKLEDSAMYFCASSVNILYEQYFGPGTRLTVT.

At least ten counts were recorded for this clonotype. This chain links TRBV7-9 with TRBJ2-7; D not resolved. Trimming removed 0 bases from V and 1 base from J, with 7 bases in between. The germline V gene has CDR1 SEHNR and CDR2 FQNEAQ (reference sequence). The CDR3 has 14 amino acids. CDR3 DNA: TGTGCCAGCAGCTTAGCAGGGCTTTCCTACGAGCAGTACTTC. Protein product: CASSLAGLSYEQYF.